This T cell receptor (beta chain) was captured by sequencing in a study of control samples from healthy donors and cancer patients. Using immunoSEQ multiplex PCR, the repertoire was profiled, and TCRdb retains in-frame clones only, with some absent. The data hold around 110,000 clones, with more than 75% observed a single time. Germline values: CDR1 LGHDT, CDR2 YNNKEL (reference sequence). The CDR3 loop spans 13 amino acids. After removal of 3 bases from V and 8 bases from J, the junction contained 4 bases not matched to a gene. This receptor was obtained from a woman aged 70-85 years in good health. The rearrangement uses TRBV3-1 (or the pseudogene TRBV3-2) and TRBJ1-2; 9 nucleotides align to TRBD1. Sequences were obtained from blood. This CDR3 is CASSHRTGVGYTF. CDR3 sequence (DNA): TGTGCCAGCAGCCACCGGACAGGGGTAGGCTACACCTTC.